These 13 T cell receptor beta chains came from one sample sequenced in a study of radiation and T cells in renal cell carcinoma. TCRdb's copy holds only in-frame clones and misses some; the assay was immunoSEQ multiplex PCR. Of roughly 58,000 clones listed, approximately 80% were seen once; the top ten hold 6% to 7%. This sample's time point: blood 4 weeks post-SBRT, at nephrectomy. The sample's treatment: 15 Gy SBRT to primary tumor, nephrectomy 4 weeks later. The material sequenced was blood, taken from a patient whose treatment included radiotherapy and nephrectomy. The receptors come from a man in his 60s with renal cell carcinoma.

This clone has only a few counts. The V call is TRBV12-5, the J call TRBJ1-1; no firm D call. Germline V lookup: CDR1 LGHNT, CDR2 FRNRAP. This CDR3 spans 12 amino acids. Deletions cut 6 bases from V and 5 bases from J, with 10 bases between. In DNA form, the CDR3 reads TGTGCTAGTGGCTCGGTCTGGACTGAAGCTTTCTTT. Its protein is CASGSVWTEAFF.

The chain has TRBV7-9 and TRBJ1-2, with D maybe TRBD1 (6 bases). The CDR3 is 16 amino acids. Germline CDR1 and CDR2: SEHNR and FQNEAQ (reference sequence). V was trimmed by 5 bases and J by 4 bases, leaving 20 bases between them. CDR3 coding DNA: TGTGCCAGCAGCAGGGTCCCAGGGGTTTCCTCCTATGGCTACACCTTC. Protein: CASSRVPGVSSYGYTF.

V usage is TRBV6-5 and J usage is TRBJ1-2, with a tentative D call TRBD1 (5 bases). The ends were cut back, 3 bases at V and 4 bases at J, with 15 bases in the middle. Germline values: CDR1 MNHEY, CDR2 SVGAGI. This CDR3 has 15 residues. The CDR3 protein is CASSYQGSVLYGYTF. In DNA form, the CDR3 reads TGTGCCAGCAGTTATCAGGGCTCGGTTCTCTATGGCTACACCTTC.

The CDR3 is CASSLGGLQAHEQYV. The CDR3 bases are TGTGCCAGCAGTTTAGGGGGCTTGCAGGCCCACGAGCAGTACGTC. The chain recombines TRBV28 with TRBJ2-7, with a weak D call TRBD1 (6 bases). The germline V and J ends were trimmed by 2 bases and 5 bases, with 16 bases remaining between them. Germline CDR1 MDHEN, CDR2 SYDVKM. CDR3 length: 15 amino acids.

The chain joins TRBV14 to TRBJ2-7; D is unclear. The CDR3 spans 11 residues. Germline V CDR1 and CDR2: SGHDN, FVKESK. V shed 5 bases and J shed 5 bases, with 7 bases lying between them. The CDR3 DNA follows: TGTGCCAGCAGCGGGTTCCACGAGCAGTACTTC. Protein sequence: CASSGFHEQYF.

The chain employs TRBV6-7 and TRBJ1-4, with D possibly matching TRBD1 (5 bases). TRBV6-7 carries the ORF label, with uncertain function. Trimming stripped 9 bases from V and 8 bases from J, with 13 bases between. The CDR3 runs to 12 residues. CDR3 coding DNA: TGTGCCAGGGAGGGGCGGGACGAAAAACTGTTTTTT. This sequence encodes CAREGRDEKLFF.

This clone has just a few counts. V usage is TRBV30 and J usage is TRBJ1-5; no clear D. This CDR3 has 14 residues. Germline V lookup: CDR1 GTSNPN, CDR2 SVGIG (reference sequence). CDR3 loop: CAFTGSDSNQPQHF. For the CDR3, the DNA is TGTGCTTTTACGGGCAGTGATAGCAATCAGCCCCAGCATTTT.

The chain employs TRBV6-5 and TRBJ1-3; TRBD1 might be the D (5 bases). The germline CDR1 and CDR2 sequences are MNHEY and SVGAGI. V was cut by 6 bases and J by 0 bases, with 12 bases left in between. This CDR3 region has 15 residues. The CDR3 protein is CASSRTGLSGNTIYF. CDR3 sequence (DNA): TGTGCCAGCAGCCGAACAGGCCTCTCTGGAAACACCATATATTTT.

This chain joins TRBV27 and TRBJ2-7; D unresolved. The CDR3 runs 14 residues. Germline V lookup: CDR1 MNHEY, CDR2 SMNVEV (reference sequence). V was clipped by 0 bases and J by 8 bases, with 14 bases between them. The CDR3, as DNA: TGTGCCAGCAGTTTATCGGGCCCGGGCGGAAAGCAGTACGTC. Amino acids: CASSLSGPGGKQYV.

V gene TRBV29-1 combines with J gene TRBJ2-5, with 7 bases identical to TRBD2. The J call may be faulty, since TRBJ2-7 better matches the DNA end. Germline-derived CDR1 and CDR2 are SQVTM and ANQGSEA. CDR3 size: 15 residues. CDR3 in amino acids: CSVEGEGAGGSEQYF. The CDR3 region has the DNA TGCAGCGTTGAAGGGGAGGGAGCCGGCGGGTCCGAGCAGTACTTC.

The chain couples TRBV10-3 to TRBJ2-7; 8 nucleotides match TRBD1. Per germline, CDR1 ENHRY and CDR2 SYGVKD. This CDR3 has 13 residues. The V gene end was trimmed by 5 bases and the J gene end by 5 bases; junction bases not matched to a gene: 5. The DNA of the CDR3 is TGTGCCATCAGTAGGACAGGGTCTGACGAGCAGTACGTC. Its protein is CAISRTGSDEQYV.

This rearrangement joins TRBV5-1 to TRBJ2-2; 9 positions agree with TRBD2. The CDR3 spans 15 residues. Unmatched junction bases numbered 6, after V lost 2 bases and J lost 7 bases. CDR1 and CDR2 from the germline V gene are SGHRS and YFSETQ. Written as DNA, the CDR3 is TGCGCCAGCAGCTTTCTAGCGGGATTTAGCGGGGAGCTGTTTTTT. This gives the protein CASSFLAGFSGELFF.

This clone was seen just once. The genes are TRBV7-3 and TRBJ2-2; no firm D call. V gave up 3 bases and J gave up 6 bases, with 8 bases separating them. The germline CDR1 and CDR2 sequences are SGHTA and FQGTGA. The CDR3 is made up of 13 amino acids. The CDR3 spells CASSLWAAGELFF. The CDR3 nucleotides are TGTGCCAGCAGCTTGTGGGCGGCCGGGGAGCTGTTTTTT.